Listed here are 7 T cell receptor beta chains from one sample, sequenced in a study of shared clonotypes between healthy human individuals. Some clones are missing from TCRdb's copy, which holds only in-frame ones; the method was immunoSEQ multiplex PCR. The sample holds some 900,000 clones; approximately 80% are singletons and the top ten take approximately 1.5%. The sequencing input was memory CD4+ T cells sorted from blood. Regarding subset: CD45RA-negative fraction. These receptors originate from a man aged 18 to 30 in good health.

V gene TRBV28 combines with J gene TRBJ2-3; D unresolved. CDR1 and CDR2 from the germline V gene are MDHEN and SYDVKM. V was pared by 2 bases and J by 1 base, with 16 bases between. The CDR3 has 17 amino acids. The CDR3 bases are TGTGCCAGCAGTTTAGGTCCCCCCCCTCGCCGCACAGATACGCAGTATTTT. As protein: CASSLGPPPRRTDTQYF. Complete variable domain (other parts from reference TRBV28 and TRBJ2-3): DVKVTQSSRYLVKRTGEKVFLECVQDMDHENMFWYRQDPGLGLRLIYFSYDVKMKEKGDIPEGYSVSREKKERFSLILESASTNQTSMYLCASSLGPPPRRTDTQYFGPGTRLTVL.

This chain uses TRBV4-1 with TRBJ2-5, with 13 bases that match TRBD2. Germline assignment: CDR1 MGHRA and CDR2 YSYEKL. The trim removed 4 bases at V and 4 bases at J, leaving 3 bases unmatched. The CDR3 is 15 amino acids. The CDR3 reads CASSRGLAGRETQYF. The CDR3 DNA reads TGCGCCAGCAGCCGGGGACTAGCGGGAAGAGAGACCCAGTACTTC.

This clone was seen more than once but under ten times. This chain uses TRBV4-2 with TRBJ2-5, with 7 nucleotides matching TRBD2. J lost 5 bases, V lost 4 bases, and 7 bases had no gene match. CDR1 is LGHNA and CDR2 is YNFKEQ in the germline V gene. This CDR3 has 14 residues. CDR3 amino acids: CASSPSGGGETQYF. The CDR3 nucleotides are TGTGCCAGCAGCCCCTCGGGGGGAGGGGAGACCCAGTACTTC.

Only a few counts were recorded for this clone. Being one base from a much bigger clone, this may be a read error. Other nucleotide sequences in the sample specify the same CDR3. This chain uses TRBV9 with TRBJ1-1; the D gene is possibly TRBD1 (5 bases). The V end lost 2 bases, the J end lost 1 base, and 9 bases lay between the germline ends. CDR1 SGDLS and CDR2 YYNGEE come from the germline V gene. The CDR3 is 14 residues long. The CDR3 DNA follows: TGTGCCAGCAGCGTGGACACCTGGAACACTGAAGCTTTCTTT. Its translation: CASSVDTWNTEAFF.

In this sample, this clone turned up a few times. The V gene is TRBV10-3, the J gene TRBJ2-7, with D perhaps being TRBD1 or TRBD2 (6 bases each). Deletions cut 10 bases from V and 4 bases from J, with 11 bases between. The V gene's germline CDR1 is ENHRY and CDR2 SYGVKD. The length of the CDR3 is 11 residues. This CDR3 is CATGAEYEQYF. The CDR3 nucleotides are TGTGCCACGGGGGCTGAATACGAGCAGTACTTC.

J is TRBJ2-7 and V is TRBV9; D is unclear. The germline CDR1 and CDR2 sequences are SGDLS and YYNGEE. V was pared by 3 bases and J by 2 bases, with 6 bases between. The CDR3 runs 12 residues. CDR3 in amino acids: CASSALAYEQYF. For the CDR3, the DNA is TGTGCCAGCAGCGCCCTAGCCTACGAGCAGTACTTC.

The chain combines TRBV5-4 with TRBJ2-3, with 9 bases aligning to TRBD2. CDR3 length: 17 residues. Trimming removed 4 bases from V and 9 bases from J; junction bases left unmatched: 18. Looked up from germline, CDR1 is SGHNT and CDR2 is YYREEE (reference sequence). As DNA, the CDR3 is TGTGCCAGCAGCCCTCTCGTAGGCAGCGGGAGGAAGGAGACGCAGTATTTT. It is translated as CASSPLVGSGRKETQYF.